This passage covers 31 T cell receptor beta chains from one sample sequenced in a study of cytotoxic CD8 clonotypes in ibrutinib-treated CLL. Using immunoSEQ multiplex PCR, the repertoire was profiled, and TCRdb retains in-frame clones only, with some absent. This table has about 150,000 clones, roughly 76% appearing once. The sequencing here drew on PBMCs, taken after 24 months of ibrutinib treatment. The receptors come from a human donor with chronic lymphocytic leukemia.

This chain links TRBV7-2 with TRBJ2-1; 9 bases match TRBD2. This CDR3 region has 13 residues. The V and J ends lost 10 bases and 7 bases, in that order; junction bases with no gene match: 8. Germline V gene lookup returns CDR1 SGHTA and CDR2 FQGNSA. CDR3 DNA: TGTGCCACGAAGCCGACTAGCGGAAATGAGCAGTTCTTC. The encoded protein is CATKPTSGNEQFF.

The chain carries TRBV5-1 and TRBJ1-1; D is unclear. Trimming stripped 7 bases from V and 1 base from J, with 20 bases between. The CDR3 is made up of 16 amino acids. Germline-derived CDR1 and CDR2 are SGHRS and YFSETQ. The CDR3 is CASGPGTNTKNTEAFF. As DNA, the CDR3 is TGCGCCAGCGGCCCGGGAACAAACACGAAGAACACTGAAGCTTTCTTT.

CDR3 in amino acids: CASSFGSGGYNEQFF. The CDR3 region has the DNA TGTGCCAGCAGCTTCGGTAGCGGGGGCTACAATGAGCAGTTCTTC. This chain joins TRBV11-3 and TRBJ2-1; TRBD2 agrees at 9 bases. The CDR3 contains 15 residues. The V segment lost 3 bases and the J segment 3 bases; nucleotides outside the gene matches: 3. Germline V lookup: CDR1 SGHNT, CDR2 YENEEA.

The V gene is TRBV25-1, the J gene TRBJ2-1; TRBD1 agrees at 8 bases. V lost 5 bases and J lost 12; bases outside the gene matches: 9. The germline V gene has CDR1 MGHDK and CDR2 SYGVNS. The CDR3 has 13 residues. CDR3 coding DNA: TGTGCCAGCAGTACCCAGGGGGCCCCAGGGCAGTTCTTC. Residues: CASSTQGAPGQFF.

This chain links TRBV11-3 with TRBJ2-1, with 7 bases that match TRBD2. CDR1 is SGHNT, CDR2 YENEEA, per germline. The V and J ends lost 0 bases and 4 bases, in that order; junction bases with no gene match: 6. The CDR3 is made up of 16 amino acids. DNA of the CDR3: TGTGCCAGCAGCTTAGAGTCGGCTAGCGGATACAATGAGCAGTTCTTC. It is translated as CASSLESASGYNEQFF.

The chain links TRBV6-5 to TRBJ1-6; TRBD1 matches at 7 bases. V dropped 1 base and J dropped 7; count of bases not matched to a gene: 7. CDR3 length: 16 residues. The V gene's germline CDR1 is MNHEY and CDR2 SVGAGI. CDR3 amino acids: CASSYWEGAKNSPLHF. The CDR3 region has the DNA TGTGCCAGCAGTTACTGGGAGGGGGCCAAGAATTCACCCCTCCACTTT.

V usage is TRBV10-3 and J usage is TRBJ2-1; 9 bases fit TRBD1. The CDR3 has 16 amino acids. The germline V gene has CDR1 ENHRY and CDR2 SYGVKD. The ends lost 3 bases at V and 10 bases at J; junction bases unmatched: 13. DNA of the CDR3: TGTGCCATCAGTGACCCGGGACAGGGCGGGGGCAGCGAGCAGTTCTTC. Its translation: CAISDPGQGGGSEQFF.

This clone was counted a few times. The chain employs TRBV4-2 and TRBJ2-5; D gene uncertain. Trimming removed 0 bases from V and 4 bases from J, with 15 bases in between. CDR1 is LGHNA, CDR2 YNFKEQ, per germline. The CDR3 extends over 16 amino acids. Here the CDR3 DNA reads TGTGCCAGCAGCCAAGATCCCGAAGGCAGTAGAGAGACCCAGTACTTC. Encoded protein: CASSQDPEGSRETQYF.

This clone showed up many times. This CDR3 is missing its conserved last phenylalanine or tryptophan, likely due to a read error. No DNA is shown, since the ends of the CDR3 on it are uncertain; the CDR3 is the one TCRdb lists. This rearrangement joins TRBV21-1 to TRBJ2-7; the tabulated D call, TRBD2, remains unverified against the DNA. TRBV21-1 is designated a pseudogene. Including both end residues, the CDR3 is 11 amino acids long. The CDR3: CASSKAGGQGP.

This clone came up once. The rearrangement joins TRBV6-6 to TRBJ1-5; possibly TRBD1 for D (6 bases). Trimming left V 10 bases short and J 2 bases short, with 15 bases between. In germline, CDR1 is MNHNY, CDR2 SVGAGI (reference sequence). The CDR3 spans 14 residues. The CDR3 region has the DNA TGTGCCATGGGGGGGGGCGAGGGCAATCAGCCCCAGCATTTT. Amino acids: CAMGGGEGNQPQHF.

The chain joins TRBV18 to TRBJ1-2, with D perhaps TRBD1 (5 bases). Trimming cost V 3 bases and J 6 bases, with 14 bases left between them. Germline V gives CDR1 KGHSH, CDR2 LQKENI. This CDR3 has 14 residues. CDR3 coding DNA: TGTGCCAGCTCACCCCCGGCGGGACCCCATGGCTACACCTTC. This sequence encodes CASSPPAGPHGYTF. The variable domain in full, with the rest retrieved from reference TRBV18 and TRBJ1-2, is NAGVMQNPRHLVRRRGQEARLRCSPMKGHSHVYWYRQLPEEGLKFMVYLQKENIIDESGMPKERFSAEFPKEGPSILRIQQVVRGDSAAYFCASSPPAGPHGYTFGSGTRLTVV.

The CDR3 sequence is CSVGTRGGGYTEAFF. The CDR3 coding sequence is TGCAGCGTTGGGACCCGAGGGGGGGGCTACACTGAAGCTTTCTTT. This chain uses TRBV29-1 with TRBJ1-1, with D possibly matching TRBD1 (6 bases). Trimming left V 4 bases short and J 3 bases short, with 18 bases between. The CDR3 spans 15 residues. Germline-derived CDR1 and CDR2 are SQVTM and ANQGSEA.

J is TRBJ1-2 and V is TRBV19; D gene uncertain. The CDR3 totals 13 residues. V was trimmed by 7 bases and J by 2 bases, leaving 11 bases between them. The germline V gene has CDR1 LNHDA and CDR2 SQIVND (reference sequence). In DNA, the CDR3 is TGTGCCAGTAACACCGGCAGCAACTATGGCTACACCTTC. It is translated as CASNTGSNYGYTF.

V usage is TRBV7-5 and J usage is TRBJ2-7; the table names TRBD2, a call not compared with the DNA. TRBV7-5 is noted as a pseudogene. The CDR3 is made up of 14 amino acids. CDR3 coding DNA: TGTGCCAGAAGCTTGAGGGGAGGGGGCTACGAGCAGTACTTC. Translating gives CARSLRGGGYEQYF.

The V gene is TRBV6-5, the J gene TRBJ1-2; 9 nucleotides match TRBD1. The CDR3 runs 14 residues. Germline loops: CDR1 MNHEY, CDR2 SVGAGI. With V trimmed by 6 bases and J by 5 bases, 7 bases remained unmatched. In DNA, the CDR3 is TGTGCCAGCAGCCGGACAGGGGCCGTTTATGGCTACACCTTC. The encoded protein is CASSRTGAVYGYTF.

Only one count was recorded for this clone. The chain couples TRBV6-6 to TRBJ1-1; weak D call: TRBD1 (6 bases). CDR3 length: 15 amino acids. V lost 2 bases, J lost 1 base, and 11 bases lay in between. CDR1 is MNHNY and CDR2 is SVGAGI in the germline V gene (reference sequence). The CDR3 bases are TGTGCCAGCAGTTACCCCGAGACAGGGAACACTGAAGCTTTCTTT. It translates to CASSYPETGNTEAFF.

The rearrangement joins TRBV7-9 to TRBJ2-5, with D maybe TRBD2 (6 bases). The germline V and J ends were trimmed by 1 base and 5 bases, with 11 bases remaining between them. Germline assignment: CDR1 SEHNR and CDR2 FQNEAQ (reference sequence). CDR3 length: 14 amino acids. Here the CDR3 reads CASSLVGAGETQYF. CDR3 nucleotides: TGTGCCAGCAGCTTAGTAGGGGCGGGGGAGACCCAGTACTTC.

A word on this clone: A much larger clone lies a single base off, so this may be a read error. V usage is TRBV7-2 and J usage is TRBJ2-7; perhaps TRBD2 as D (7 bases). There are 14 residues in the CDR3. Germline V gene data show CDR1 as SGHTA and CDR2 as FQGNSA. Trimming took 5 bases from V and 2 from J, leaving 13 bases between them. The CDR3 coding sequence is TGTGCCAGCAGCCCCGAGGGGGGGCCCTACGAGCAGTACTTC. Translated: CASSPEGGPYEQYF.

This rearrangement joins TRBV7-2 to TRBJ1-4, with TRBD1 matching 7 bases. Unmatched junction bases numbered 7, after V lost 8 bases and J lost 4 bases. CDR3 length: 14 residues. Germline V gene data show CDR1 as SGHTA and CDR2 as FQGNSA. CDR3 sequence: CASQDRVGNEKLFF. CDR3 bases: TGTGCCAGCCAAGACAGGGTTGGTAATGAAAAACTGTTTTTT.

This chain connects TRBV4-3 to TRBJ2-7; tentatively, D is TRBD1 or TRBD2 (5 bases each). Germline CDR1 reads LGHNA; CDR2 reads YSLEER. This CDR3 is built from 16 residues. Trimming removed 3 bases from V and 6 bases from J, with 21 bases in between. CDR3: CASSQEPGPRGAEQYF. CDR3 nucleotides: TGCGCCAGCAGCCAGGAACCGGGTCCCCGAGGGGCCGAGCAGTACTTC.

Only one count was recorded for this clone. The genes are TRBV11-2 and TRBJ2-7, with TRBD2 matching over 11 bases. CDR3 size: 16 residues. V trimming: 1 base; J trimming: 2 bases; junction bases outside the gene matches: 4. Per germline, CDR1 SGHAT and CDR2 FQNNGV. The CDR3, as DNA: TGTGCCAGCAGCTTAGCGGGACTAGCGGTCACCTACGAGCAGTACTTC. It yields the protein CASSLAGLAVTYEQYF. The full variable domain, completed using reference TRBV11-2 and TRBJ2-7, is EAGVAQSPRYKIIEKRQSVAFWCNPISGHATLYWYQQILGQGPKLLIQFQNNGVVDDSQLPKDRFSAERLKGVDSTLKIQPAKLEDSAVYLCASSLAGLAVTYEQYFGPGTRLTVT.

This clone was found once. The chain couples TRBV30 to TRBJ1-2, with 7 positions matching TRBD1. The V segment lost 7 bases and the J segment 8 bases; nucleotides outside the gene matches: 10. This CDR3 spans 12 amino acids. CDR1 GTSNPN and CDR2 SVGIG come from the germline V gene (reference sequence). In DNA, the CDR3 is TGTGCCTCATCAAGGGGGCTGGGAGGCTACACCTTC. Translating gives CASSRGLGGYTF. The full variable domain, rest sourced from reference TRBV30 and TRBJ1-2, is SQTIHQWPATLVQPVGSPLSLECTVEGTSNPNLYWYRQAAGRGLQLLFYSVGIGQISSEVPQNLSASRPQDRQFILSSKKLLLSDSGFYLCASSRGLGGYTFGSGTRLTVV.

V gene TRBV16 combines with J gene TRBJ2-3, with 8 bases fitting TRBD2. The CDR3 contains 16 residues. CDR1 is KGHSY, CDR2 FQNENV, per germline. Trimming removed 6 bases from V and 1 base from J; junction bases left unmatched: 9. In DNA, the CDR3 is TGTGCCAGCAGTCATCCGGCGGGAGGCGGCACAGATACGCAGTATTTT. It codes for CASSHPAGGGTDTQYF. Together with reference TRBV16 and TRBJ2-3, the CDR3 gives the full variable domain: GEEVAQTPKHLVRGEGQKAKLYCAPIKGHSYVFWYQQVLKNEFKFLISFQNENVFDETGMPKERFSAKCLPNSPCSLEIQATKLEDSAVYFCASSHPAGGGTDTQYFGPGTRLTVL.

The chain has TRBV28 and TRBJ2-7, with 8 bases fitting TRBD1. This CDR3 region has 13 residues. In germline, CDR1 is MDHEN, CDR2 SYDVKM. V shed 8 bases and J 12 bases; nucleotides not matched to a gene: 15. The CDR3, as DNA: TGTGCCAGCGGGGTAGGGGCAGGGGGCGTTGGGTACTTC. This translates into CASGVGAGGVGYF.

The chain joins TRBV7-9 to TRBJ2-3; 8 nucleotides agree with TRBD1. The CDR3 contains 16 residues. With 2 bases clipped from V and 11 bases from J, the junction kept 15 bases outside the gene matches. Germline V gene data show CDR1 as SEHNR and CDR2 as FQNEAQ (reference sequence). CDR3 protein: CASSLSAGGGSARQYF. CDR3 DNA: TGTGCCAGCAGCTTATCGGCAGGGGGCGGATCGGCTCGGCAGTATTTT.

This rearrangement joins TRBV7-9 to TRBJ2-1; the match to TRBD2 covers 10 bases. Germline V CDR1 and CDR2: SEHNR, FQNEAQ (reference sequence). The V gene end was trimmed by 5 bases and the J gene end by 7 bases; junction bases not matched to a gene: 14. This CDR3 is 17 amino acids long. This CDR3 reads CASSQGASGGRQNEQFF. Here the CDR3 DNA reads TGTGCCAGCAGCCAAGGGGCTAGCGGGGGCCGCCAGAATGAGCAGTTCTTC.

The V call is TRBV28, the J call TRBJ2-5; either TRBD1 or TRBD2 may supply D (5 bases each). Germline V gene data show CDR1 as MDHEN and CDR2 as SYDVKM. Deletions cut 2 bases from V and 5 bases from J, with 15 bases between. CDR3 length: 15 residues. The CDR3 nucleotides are TGTGCCAGCAGTTTAGGGTGGGGGACGGAGGAGACCCAGTACTTC. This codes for CASSLGWGTEETQYF.

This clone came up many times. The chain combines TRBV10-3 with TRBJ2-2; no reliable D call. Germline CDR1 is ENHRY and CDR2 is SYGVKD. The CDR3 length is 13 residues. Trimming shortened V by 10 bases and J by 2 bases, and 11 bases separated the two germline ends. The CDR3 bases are TGTGCCACCAAAGAGGCCAACACCGGGGAGCTGTTTTTT. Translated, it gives CATKEANTGELFF.

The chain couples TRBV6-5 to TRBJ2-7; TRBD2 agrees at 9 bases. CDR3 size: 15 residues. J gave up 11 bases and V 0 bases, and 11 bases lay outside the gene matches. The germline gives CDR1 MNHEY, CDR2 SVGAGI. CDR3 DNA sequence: TGTGCCAGCAGTTACTCTGGGGCTAGCGGGGCGGCGGAGTACTTC. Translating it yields CASSYSGASGAAEYF.

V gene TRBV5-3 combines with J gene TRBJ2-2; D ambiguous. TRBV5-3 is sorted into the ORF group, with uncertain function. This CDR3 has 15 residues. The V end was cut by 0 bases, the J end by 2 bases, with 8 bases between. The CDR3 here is CARSLGADNTGELFF. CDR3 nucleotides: TGTGCCAGAAGCTTGGGGGCAGACAACACCGGGGAGCTGTTTTTT.

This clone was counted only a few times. In DNA form, the CDR3 reads TGTGCCAGCAGTGAATCGGACAGGGGGCAGGGTATTCAGTACTTC. This sequence encodes CASSESDRGQGIQYF. This chain uses TRBV6-1 with TRBJ2-4, with TRBD1 identical over 11 bases. The CDR3 spans 15 residues. CDR1 and CDR2 (germline): MNHNS, SASEGT. Losses at the gene ends were 2 bases for V and 10 bases for J; bases not matched to a gene: 7.